One sample yielded the 10 T cell receptor beta chains listed below, sequenced in a study of cytomegalovirus exposure and HLA in healthy donors. The table came from immunoSEQ multiplex PCR; TCRdb's copy has only in-frame clones and leaves some out. The table lists roughly 52,000 clones, 93% of them singletons, with more than 1.5% in the top ten. Sequenced material: PBMCs. Receptors were obtained from a woman younger than 30 in good health and CMV-seropositive.

The V call is TRBV19, the J call TRBJ1-2; TRBD1 might be the D (6 bases). CDR1 is LNHDA, CDR2 SQIVND, per germline (reference sequence). The CDR3 contains 14 residues. V was shortened by 5 bases and J by 4 bases, with 14 bases between the two germline ends. In nucleotides, the CDR3 is TGTGCCAGTAGTCCCGCGACAGGAGGCTATGGCTACACCTTC. This gives the protein CASSPATGGYGYTF.

The chain employs TRBV18 and TRBJ2-7; weak D call: TRBD1 (6 bases). V was shortened by 2 bases and J by 1 base, with 9 bases between the two germline ends. Looked up from germline, CDR1 is KGHSH and CDR2 is LQKENI. The CDR3 totals 14 residues. This CDR3 is CASSPSGESYEQYF. In DNA form, the CDR3 reads TGTGCCAGCTCACCATCAGGGGAATCCTACGAGCAGTACTTC. Based on the CDR3 plus reference TRBV18 and TRBJ2-7, the full variable domain is NAGVMQNPRHLVRRRGQEARLRCSPMKGHSHVYWYRQLPEEGLKFMVYLQKENIIDESGMPKERFSAEFPKEGPSILRIQQVVRGDSAAYFCASSPSGESYEQYFGPGTRLTVT.

The chain links TRBV7-2 to TRBJ2-5; D possibly corresponds to TRBD2 (7 bases). V was clipped by 5 bases and J by 4 bases, with 17 bases between them. CDR1 is SGHTA and CDR2 is FQGNSA in the germline V gene. The CDR3 contains 15 residues. For the CDR3, the DNA is TGTGCCAGCAGCCGTCAAGGGGGGGGCCGAGAGACCCAGTACTTC. Translated: CASSRQGGGRETQYF. Complete variable domain (other parts from reference TRBV7-2 and TRBJ2-5): GAGVSQSPSNKVTEKGKDVELRCDPISGHTALYWYRQSLGQGLEFLIYFQGNSAPDKSGLPSDRFSAERTGGSVSTLTIQRTQQEDSAVYLCASSRQGGGRETQYFGPGTRLLVL.

This sequence joins TRBV28 and TRBJ1-5; 8 positions agree with TRBD1. V was pared by 4 bases and J by 2 bases, with 13 bases of the junction left unmatched. The V gene's germline CDR1 is MDHEN and CDR2 SYDVKM. This CDR3 has 18 residues. In DNA, the CDR3 is TGTGCCAGCAGTTCGCCCGGGACAGGAACAGGGCGCAATCAGCCCCAGCATTTT. Its protein is CASSSPGTGTGRNQPQHF.

This chain joins TRBV6-5 and TRBJ1-3, with D possibly matching TRBD1 (5 bases). CDR3 length equals 13 residues. Germline V gene lookup returns CDR1 MNHEY and CDR2 SVGAGI. V was trimmed by 8 bases and J by 4 bases, leaving 12 bases between them. CDR3 DNA: TGTGCCAGCGCCCCCGGGGGGGGAAACACCATATATTTT. This codes for CASAPGGGNTIYF.

This chain joins TRBV19 and TRBJ1-6; TRBD1 agrees at 9 bases. J gave up 7 bases and V 6 bases, and 4 bases lay outside the gene matches. This CDR3 is built from 14 residues. Germline CDR1 reads LNHDA; CDR2 reads SQIVND (reference sequence). In nucleotides, the CDR3 is TGTGCCAGTAGCCGACAGGGGGTCAATTCACCCCTCCACTTT. Translating it yields CASSRQGVNSPLHF.

The chain carries TRBV10-3 and TRBJ2-7; 10 bases line up with TRBD2. This CDR3 comprises 13 residues. The junction had 4 bases not matched to a gene; V was cut back by 8 bases and J by 3 bases. Germline V gives CDR1 ENHRY, CDR2 SYGVKD. CDR3 sequence (DNA): TGTGCCATCTCTGCTAGCGGGGGCTACGAGCAGTACTTC. It yields the protein CAISASGGYEQYF.

This clone was detected only once. The rearrangement links TRBV6-4 to TRBJ2-2; 10 nucleotides align to TRBD1. CDR3 length equals 16 residues. Germline V lookup: CDR1 MRHNA, CDR2 SNTAGT. The V segment lost 3 bases and the J segment 4 bases; nucleotides outside the gene matches: 5. The CDR3 bases are TGTGCCAGCAGTGAGCGGACAGGGGGTTCCACCGGGGAGCTGTTTTTT. Its protein product is CASSERTGGSTGELFF.

The J gene is TRBJ2-7, the V gene TRBV7-2; 8 nucleotides match TRBD2. J gave up 6 bases and V 1 base, and 11 bases lay outside the gene matches. This CDR3 spans 16 amino acids. Germline CDR1 SGHTA, CDR2 FQGNSA. The DNA for the CDR3 is TGTGCCAGCAGCTTAGAATCGGGTCGGGGGGGCAGCGAGCAGTACTTC. It codes for CASSLESGRGGSEQYF.

The CDR3 loop is CASSVVRNTIYF. For the CDR3, the DNA is TGTGCCAGCAGTGTCGTTCGAAACACCATATATTTT. The chain uses TRBV28 and TRBJ1-3; D is unclear. The CDR3 covers 12 residues. Germline values: CDR1 MDHEN, CDR2 SYDVKM. V was shortened by 5 bases and J by 5 bases, with 7 bases between the two germline ends.